One sample yielded the 24 T cell receptor beta chains listed below, sequenced in a study of blood T cell repertoires in COVID-19. The data were produced by immunoSEQ multiplex PCR, yet TCRdb's version contains in-frame clones alone and is incomplete. The profile shows roughly 260,000 clones, roughly 84% of them singletons. Sequencing input: peripheral blood. The receptors stem from a woman in her thirties or forties who had recovered from COVID-19.

The chain couples TRBV18 to TRBJ2-3, with D uncertain. This CDR3 region has 13 residues. Germline CDR1 is KGHSH and CDR2 is LQKENI. Trimming took off 7 bases at V and 0 bases at J, with 8 bases between the two ends. CDR3 in amino acids: CASCASSTDTQYF. CDR3 DNA sequence: TGTGCCAGCTGCGCTTCGAGCACAGATACGCAGTATTTT.

The gene calls are TRBV18 and TRBJ2-1; the D gene is possibly TRBD2 (6 bases). From germline, CDR1 is KGHSH and CDR2 LQKENI. This CDR3 spans 14 amino acids. V lost 3 bases and J lost 1, with 7 bases in between. CDR3 nucleotide sequence: TGTGCCAGCTCACCGGGACTGTCCTACAATGAGCAGTTCTTC. Residues: CASSPGLSYNEQFF. The complete variable domain, with remaining parts taken from reference TRBV18 and TRBJ2-1, reads NAGVMQNPRHLVRRRGQEARLRCSPMKGHSHVYWYRQLPEEGLKFMVYLQKENIIDESGMPKERFSAEFPKEGPSILRIQQVVRGDSAAYFCASSPGLSYNEQFFGPGTRLTVL.

The V and J genes are TRBV9 and TRBJ2-3, with 7 bases aligning to TRBD2. The CDR3 loop spans 17 amino acids. V lost 4 bases to trimming and J lost 0 bases; unmatched junction nucleotides: 11. Germline V gene sequence: CDR1 SGDLS, CDR2 YYNGEE. The CDR3 is CASSRWLGGGSTDTQYF. As DNA, the CDR3 is TGTGCCAGCAGCCGGTGGCTTGGGGGGGGAAGCACAGATACGCAGTATTTT. Together with reference TRBV9 and TRBJ2-3, the CDR3 gives the full variable domain: DSGVTQTPKHLITATGQRVTLRCSPRSGDLSVYWYQQSLDQGLQFLIQYYNGEERAKGNILERFSAQQFPDLHSELNLSSLELGDSALYFCASSRWLGGGSTDTQYFGPGTRLTVL.

The chain joins TRBV18 to TRBJ1-5; D is possibly TRBD1 (6 bases). V was clipped by 3 bases and J by 7 bases, with 13 bases between them. Germline lookup yields CDR1 KGHSH and CDR2 LQKENI. This CDR3 spans 14 amino acids. The CDR3 loop reads CASSPQGTEQPQHF. The CDR3, as DNA: TGTGCCAGCTCACCTCAGGGGACGGAGCAGCCCCAGCATTTT.

The chain is built from TRBV9 and TRBJ1-5, with 7 bases that match TRBD1. Looked up from germline, CDR1 is SGDLS and CDR2 is YYNGEE. This CDR3 is built from 16 residues. Trimming removed 0 bases from V and 1 base from J; junction bases left unmatched: 4. The CDR3 DNA sequence: TGTGCCAGCAGCGTAGGACAGGGAGGAAGCAATCAGCCCCAGCATTTT. Protein sequence: CASSVGQGGSNQPQHF. Full variable domain (missing parts from reference TRBV9 and TRBJ1-5): DSGVTQTPKHLITATGQRVTLRCSPRSGDLSVYWYQQSLDQGLQFLIQYYNGEERAKGNILERFSAQQFPDLHSELNLSSLELGDSALYFCASSVGQGGSNQPQHFGDGTRLSIL.

The chain is built from TRBV29-1 and TRBJ1-2; a possible D gene is TRBD1 (5 bases). The ends were cut back, 7 bases at V and 8 bases at J, with 14 bases in the middle. This CDR3 region has 11 residues. Germline V lookup: CDR1 SQVTM, CDR2 ANQGSEA. Here the CDR3 reads CSAGTGGGYTF. Written as DNA, the CDR3 is TGCAGCGCCGGGACGGGAGGGGGCTACACCTTC.

This chain links TRBV5-4 with TRBJ1-2, with 8 bases lining up with TRBD1. Germline V lookup: CDR1 SGHNT, CDR2 YYREEE (reference sequence). The CDR3 is 14 residues long. With 9 bases clipped from V and 3 bases from J, the junction kept 10 bases outside the gene matches. This CDR3 reads CATGRQGRDYGYTF. In DNA, the CDR3 is TGTGCCACCGGAAGACAGGGGAGGGACTATGGCTACACCTTC.

This clone was counted once. J is TRBJ2-3 and V is TRBV7-9; D might be TRBD1 (6 bases). CDR3 size: 12 residues. The germline V and J ends were trimmed by 10 bases and 5 bases, with 13 bases remaining between them. Looked up from germline, CDR1 is SEHNR and CDR2 is FQNEAQ (reference sequence). In nucleotides, the CDR3 is TGTGCCACCACTGGGGGCCTAGATACGCAGTATTTT. Protein product: CATTGGLDTQYF.

The chain employs TRBV19 and TRBJ1-5; 7 nucleotides agree with TRBD1. Germline V lookup: CDR1 LNHDA, CDR2 SQIVND (reference sequence). CDR3 size: 15 residues. With 7 bases clipped from V and 4 bases from J, the junction kept 10 bases outside the gene matches. CDR3 protein: CASNSASGGNQPQHF. Here the CDR3 DNA reads TGTGCCAGTAACTCGGCGTCAGGGGGGAATCAGCCCCAGCATTTT.

The chain is built from TRBV3-1 (or the pseudogene TRBV3-2) and TRBJ2-5; perhaps TRBD1 as D (5 bases). The CDR3 is 16 residues long. Germline-derived CDR1 and CDR2 are LGHDT and YNNKEL (reference sequence). Trimming left V 4 bases short and J 4 bases short, with 19 bases between. The CDR3 bases are TGTGCCAGCAGCCTCGCGGCGCAGGGCGGATTAGAGACCCAGTACTTC. Amino acids: CASSLAAQGGLETQYF.

The DNA for the CDR3 is TGTGCCAGCAGCCCTAATAGCGGGACCTACAATGAGCAGTTCTTC. Amino acid sequence: CASSPNSGTYNEQFF. This chain connects TRBV5-4 to TRBJ2-1; 8 nucleotides agree with TRBD2. With 4 bases clipped from V and 2 bases from J, the junction kept 5 bases outside the gene matches. The CDR3 has 15 residues. Germline V lookup: CDR1 SGHNT, CDR2 YYREEE (reference sequence). Supplemented by reference TRBV5-4 and TRBJ2-1, the full variable domain reads ETGVTQSPTHLIKTRGQQVTLRCSSQSGHNTVSWYQQALGQGPQFIFQYYREEENGRGNFPPRFSGLQFPNYSSELNVNALELDDSALYLCASSPNSGTYNEQFFGPGTRLTVL.

The chain uses TRBV7-3 and TRBJ2-6; D may be TRBD2 (5 bases). CDR1 and CDR2 (germline): SGHTA, FQGTGA. This CDR3 has 16 residues. The ends were cut back, 0 bases at V and 2 bases at J, with 8 bases in the middle. The CDR3 spells CASSLTGEPGANVLTF. The CDR3 coding sequence is TGTGCCAGCAGCTTAACCGGGGAGCCTGGGGCCAACGTCCTGACTTTC.

The rearrangement links TRBV3-1 (or the pseudogene TRBV3-2) to TRBJ1-2; 7 bases are a match to TRBD1. Per the germline V gene, CDR1 is LGHDT and CDR2 is YNNKEL (reference sequence). With 4 bases clipped from V and 2 bases from J, the junction kept 7 bases outside the gene matches. This CDR3 contains 15 residues. CDR3 region: CASSRRDSLNYGYTF. The CDR3, as DNA: TGTGCCAGCAGCCGCCGGGACAGCCTCAACTATGGCTACACCTTC.

DNA for the CDR3: TGTGCCAGCAGCCAAGAGTCGGACGGGGGGGCTCTAAATGAGCAGTTCTTC. It yields the protein CASSQESDGGALNEQFF. This chain connects TRBV3-1 (or the pseudogene TRBV3-2) to TRBJ2-1; 8 bases are shared with TRBD2. Germline CDR1 is LGHDT and CDR2 is YNNKEL (reference sequence). V gave up 0 bases and J gave up 7 bases; unmatched junction bases: 11. The CDR3 is 17 residues long.

J is TRBJ2-1 and V is TRBV10-3; no firm D call. The ends were cut back, 0 bases at V and 5 bases at J, with 5 bases in the middle. This CDR3 region has 13 residues. Germline assignment: CDR1 ENHRY and CDR2 SYGVKD. CDR3 loop: CAISESRNNEQFF. The CDR3 DNA reads as TGTGCCATCAGTGAGTCCAGAAACAATGAGCAGTTCTTC.

This sequence joins TRBV27 and TRBJ1-2; 7 nucleotides agree with TRBD1. V lost 6 bases and J lost 8; bases outside the gene matches: 9. Germline V gene sequence: CDR1 MNHEY, CDR2 SMNVEV (reference sequence). The CDR3 has 13 amino acids. The CDR3 bases are TGTGCCAGCAGACGGAGACAGGGCGGGGGCTACACCTTC. Translating gives CASRRRQGGGYTF.

The chain is built from TRBV15 and TRBJ1-5; TRBD1 matches at 9 bases. The CDR3 is 16 residues long. V was clipped by 3 bases and J by 7 bases; unmatched bases: 10. The germline V gene has CDR1 LNHNV and CDR2 YYDKDF (reference sequence). This CDR3 is CATSRAGQGTGQPQHF. CDR3 bases: TGTGCCACCAGCAGGGCCGGACAGGGGACGGGACAGCCCCAGCATTTT.

The gene calls are TRBV19 and TRBJ2-3; TRBD1 agrees at 9 bases. Germline CDR1 reads LNHDA; CDR2 reads SQIVND (reference sequence). This CDR3 region has 15 residues. The V and J ends lost 4 bases and 0 bases, in that order; junction bases with no gene match: 2. CDR3 in amino acids: CASSSGTGSTDTQYF. CDR3 sequence (DNA): TGTGCCAGTAGTAGCGGGACAGGGAGCACAGATACGCAGTATTTT.

V usage is TRBV10-3 and J usage is TRBJ2-2; TRBD2 might be the D (7 bases). Looked up from germline, CDR1 is ENHRY and CDR2 is SYGVKD. The CDR3 has 15 residues. V dropped 6 bases and J dropped 3 bases, with 14 bases sitting between them. The CDR3 DNA reads as TGTGCCATCAGCGGCCGGGGGGCGGACACCGGGGAGCTGTTTTTT. The encoded protein is CAISGRGADTGELFF.

V usage is TRBV4-2 and J usage is TRBJ1-1; a weak D match, TRBD1 (5 bases). Germline V gives CDR1 LGHNA, CDR2 YNFKEQ. The CDR3 loop spans 15 amino acids. V was cut by 0 bases and J by 1 base, with 9 bases left in between. The CDR3: CASSQDAGPNTEAFF. CDR3 nucleotide sequence: TGTGCCAGCAGCCAAGACGCAGGGCCGAACACTGAAGCTTTCTTT.

The chain is built from TRBV5-1 and TRBJ1-2; tentative D call: TRBD1 (6 bases). Germline-derived CDR1 and CDR2 are SGHRS and YFSETQ. This CDR3 spans 13 amino acids. The V gene lost 3 bases and the J gene lost 2 bases, with 8 bases spanning the gap. The CDR3 DNA reads as TGCGCCAGCAGCTCTGGACAGAACTATGGCTACACCTTC. As protein: CASSSGQNYGYTF.

This chain links TRBV11-2 with TRBJ2-3; D remains ambiguous. This CDR3 is built from 11 residues. V lost 3 bases, J lost 5 bases, and 3 bases lay in between. Germline V gene lookup returns CDR1 SGHAT and CDR2 FQNNGV. CDR3 DNA sequence: TGTGCCAGCAGCTTTAGAGATACGCAGTATTTT. As protein: CASSFRDTQYF.

The chain combines TRBV27 with TRBJ2-2; 9 nucleotides agree with TRBD2. V shed 5 bases and J 5 bases; nucleotides not matched to a gene: 9. Germline CDR1 MNHEY, CDR2 SMNVEV (reference sequence). The CDR3 has 16 amino acids. CDR3 in DNA: TGTGCCAGCAGTCGACGAGCGGGAGGAGTTACCGGGGAGCTGTTTTTT. Translating it yields CASSRRAGGVTGELFF.

The gene calls are TRBV4-2 and TRBJ2-5; D is perhaps TRBD1 (6 bases). Germline assignment: CDR1 LGHNA and CDR2 YNFKEQ. There are 16 residues in the CDR3. Trimming pared 0 bases from V and 2 bases from J, leaving 13 bases between. The CDR3 DNA reads TGTGCCAGCAGCCAAGAACAGGGTTTATGGCAAGAGACCCAGTACTTC. Its translation: CASSQEQGLWQETQYF.